The present T cell receptor (beta chain) was sequenced within a study of CD8 T cells in ankylosing spondylitis. Whole-study findings and limits: Existing reports had already noted some motif variants in reactive arthritis synovial fluid and blood. A TCR beta motif made of eight highly homologous variants seemed typical of ankylosing spondylitis blood.

Scientists made TCR beta libraries using quantitative 5'-RACE with molecular barcodes. MiXCR was run by TCRdb on the 5' RACE reads, yielding one entry per CDR3 protein. The sample contains some 840,000 distinct CDR3 sequences, 10% to 15% of which appear only once. The germline CDR1 and CDR2 sequences are MDHEN and SYDVKM. The CDR3 consists of 12 residues. V was cut by 2 bases and J by 3 bases, with 5 bases left in between. This clonotype was recorded a few times. No antigen is known for it. The receptor was derived from a male donor with ankylosing spondylitis. Sequences were obtained from blood, either unsorted or a sorted T cell fraction (not recorded which). This chain connects TRBV28 to TRBJ2-7; no firm D call. CDR3 loop: CASSLKFYEQYF. Here the CDR3 DNA reads TGTGCCAGCAGTTTAAAGTTCTACGAGCAGTACTTC.